What follows are 32 T cell receptor beta chains derived from one specimen sequenced in a study of control samples from healthy donors and cancer patients. TCRdb keeps only in-frame clones here, not all; method: immunoSEQ multiplex PCR. The sample holds 400,000 to 500,000 clones, 75% to 95% seen once. Sequenced input: PBMCs. The origin of the receptors is a man in his forties with head and neck cancer.

The chain carries TRBV14 and TRBJ2-1; 8 positions match TRBD1. The CDR3 sequence is 14 residues long. The germline V gene encodes CDR1 SGHDN and CDR2 FVKESK. Trimming removed 4 bases from V and 5 bases from J; junction bases left unmatched: 4. The DNA of the CDR3 is TGTGCCAGCAGCCGGGACAGGCAGGACAATGAGCAGTTCTTC. This translates into CASSRDRQDNEQFF.

This chain links TRBV3-1 (or the pseudogene TRBV3-2) with TRBJ1-5, with 7 bases aligning to TRBD1. The CDR3 loop spans 16 amino acids. Trimming took 1 base from V and 2 from J; bases not matched to a gene: 5. Germline-derived CDR1 and CDR2 are LGHDT and YNNKEL (reference sequence). The CDR3 region is CASSQGKGAGNQPQHF. CDR3 sequence (DNA): TGTGCCAGCAGCCAAGGGAAGGGGGCGGGCAATCAGCCCCAGCATTTT.

The chain is built from TRBV11-2 and TRBJ2-5; either TRBD1 or TRBD2 may fit D (7 bases each). The germline CDR1 and CDR2 sequences are SGHAT and FQNNGV. The CDR3 sequence is 17 residues long. V gave up 1 base and J gave up 2 bases, with 17 bases separating them. The CDR3, as DNA: TGTGCCAGCAGCTTAGGACAGGGAGGGGGCCCACAAGAGACCCAGTACTTC. It codes for CASSLGQGGGPQETQYF.

CDR3 sequence: CASSLRTSGGPDTQYF. The CDR3 nucleotides read TGTGCCAGCAGTCTTCGGACTAGCGGGGGCCCAGATACGCAGTATTTT. The V and J genes are TRBV6-2 or TRBV6-3 and TRBJ2-3, with 13 bases identical to TRBD2. Trimming removed 5 bases from V and 4 bases from J; junction bases left unmatched: 6. The CDR3 loop spans 16 amino acids. Germline V CDR1 and CDR2: MNHEY, SVGEGT.

The chain links TRBV18 to TRBJ1-1, with D possibly matching TRBD1 (6 bases). CDR3 length: 14 amino acids. Germline CDR1 and CDR2: KGHSH and LQKENI. V lost 3 bases and J lost 1, with 9 bases in between. The CDR3 loop reads CASSPETGNTEAFF. CDR3 bases: TGTGCCAGCTCACCTGAGACAGGGAACACTGAAGCTTTCTTT.

This sequence joins TRBV19 and TRBJ2-3; perhaps D is TRBD1 or TRBD2 (5 bases each). The CDR3 sequence is 15 residues long. V lost 10 bases and J 4 bases, leaving 21 bases between the germline ends. Per germline, CDR1 LNHDA and CDR2 SQIVND (reference sequence). The CDR3 sequence: CAKTRDVITPDTQYF. The CDR3 DNA reads as TGTGCCAAAACCCGGGACGTAATTACTCCAGATACGCAGTATTTT.

V is TRBV9 and J is TRBJ1-2; D gene uncertain. The V gene lost 0 bases and the J gene lost 8 bases, with 5 bases spanning the gap. The length of the CDR3 is 11 residues. Looked up from germline, CDR1 is SGDLS and CDR2 is YYNGEE. The CDR3 DNA reads TGTGCCAGCAGCGTAGGAACCGGCTACACCTTC. Its protein product is CASSVGTGYTF.

This clone was seen more than once but under ten times. This chain links TRBV3-1 (or the pseudogene TRBV3-2) with TRBJ2-6; TRBD2 matches 8 bases. This CDR3 has 17 residues. Unmatched junction bases numbered 1, after V lost 0 bases and J lost 0 bases. Germline CDR1 reads LGHDT; CDR2 reads YNNKEL (reference sequence). As DNA, the CDR3 is TGTGCCAGCAGCCAAGAGCGGGGGGACTCTGGGGCCAACGTCCTGACTTTC. Its protein is CASSQERGDSGANVLTF.

The chain employs TRBV11-3 and TRBJ2-1; D remains ambiguous. The CDR3 consists of 14 residues. The germline V gene has CDR1 SGHNT and CDR2 YENEEA. V dropped 1 base and J dropped 9 bases, with 13 bases sitting between them. The CDR3 DNA reads as TGTGCCAGCAGCTTAGGGGTTGGTTCGGGTGAGCAGTTCTTC. It codes for CASSLGVGSGEQFF.

This sequence joins TRBV27 and TRBJ1-1, with D uncertain. Germline CDR1 reads MNHEY; CDR2 reads SMNVEV (reference sequence). This CDR3 comprises 14 residues. Trimming pared 3 bases from V and 4 bases from J, leaving 12 bases between. As DNA, the CDR3 is TGTGCCAGCAGTTTGCGGCCCCGCGGCACTGAAGCTTTCTTT. As protein: CASSLRPRGTEAFF.

V gene TRBV24-1 combines with J gene TRBJ2-3; TRBD2 matches 11 bases. There are 16 residues in the CDR3. Germline assignment: CDR1 KGHDR and CDR2 SFDVKD. Germline trimming cut 5 bases from V and 5 bases from J; bases unmatched to any gene: 8. The CDR3 loop reads CATSGERSGGVDTQYF. DNA of the CDR3: TGTGCCACCAGTGGTGAACGTAGCGGGGGGGTAGATACGCAGTATTTT.

This rearrangement joins TRBV29-1 to TRBJ1-4, with unresolved D. Per the germline V gene, CDR1 is SQVTM and CDR2 is ANQGSEA. The CDR3 loop spans 12 amino acids. Between the trimmed V and J ends, which lost 4 bases and 3 bases, there was a span of 6 bases. CDR3: CSVGAANEKLFF. The CDR3, as DNA: TGCAGCGTTGGAGCGGCTAATGAAAAACTGTTTTTT. The complete variable domain, with remaining parts taken from reference TRBV29-1 and TRBJ1-4, reads SAVISQKPSRDICQRGTSLTIQCQVDSQVTMMFWYRQQPGQSLTLIATANQGSEATYESGFVIDKFPISRPNLTFSTLTVSNMSPEDSSIYLCSVGAANEKLFFGSGTQLSVL.

This clone was recorded only once. This CDR3 is CASSAGQTAGNTIYF. The CDR3 bases are TGTGCCAGCAGCGCGGGACAGACGGCTGGAAACACCATATATTTT. The chain has TRBV7-9 and TRBJ1-3; 7 bases map to TRBD1. V shed 5 bases and J 2 bases; nucleotides not matched to a gene: 6. Germline lookup yields CDR1 SEHNR and CDR2 FQNEAQ (reference sequence). The CDR3 sequence is 15 residues long.

This clone has a single count. This chain links TRBV5-6 with TRBJ1-2, with TRBD1 identical over 7 bases. The CDR3 has 14 amino acids. The germline V gene has CDR1 SGHDT and CDR2 YYEEEE. The J segment lost 7 bases and the V segment lost 0 bases, leaving 6 bases of the junction unmatched. The CDR3 DNA follows: TGTGCCAGCAGCTTGGGACAGGGTATTATTGGCTACACCTTC. Protein sequence: CASSLGQGIIGYTF.

The rearrangement uses TRBV6-5 and TRBJ1-1; D is possibly TRBD1 (6 bases). This CDR3 comprises 13 residues. V was shortened by 7 bases and J by 6 bases, with 15 bases between the two germline ends. Germline assignment: CDR1 MNHEY and CDR2 SVGAGI. The CDR3 nucleotides read TGTGCCAGCATGGGGGGGGCGTATCCTGAAGCTTTCTTT. It is translated as CASMGGAYPEAFF.

The chain recombines TRBV6-5 with TRBJ1-5, with D unclear. There are 14 residues in the CDR3. The V end lost 7 bases, the J end lost 0 bases, and 10 bases lay between the germline ends. Germline V gene sequence: CDR1 MNHEY, CDR2 SVGAGI. The CDR3 nucleotides read TGTGCCAGCAACAAAAGCGGTAGCAATCAGCCCCAGCATTTT. Protein sequence: CASNKSGSNQPQHF.

The chain links TRBV2 to TRBJ1-1, with TRBD1 identical over 9 bases. Germline CDR1 reads SNHLY; CDR2 reads FYNNEI. This CDR3 has 15 residues. J gave up 4 bases and V 4 bases, and 7 bases lay outside the gene matches. CDR3 DNA sequence: TGTGCCAGCAGTGCCGGACAGGGGAGGGCCACTGAAGCTTTCTTT. It encodes CASSAGQGRATEAFF. Filled out from reference TRBV2 and TRBJ1-1, the complete variable domain reads EPEVTQTPSHQVTQMGQEVILRCVPISNHLYFYWYRQILGQKVEFLVSFYNNEISEKSEIFDDQFSVERPDGSNFTLKIRSTKLEDSAMYFCASSAGQGRATEAFFGQGTRLTVV.

This clone has just one count. The rearrangement uses TRBV28 and TRBJ2-7; 14 bases map to TRBD2. Germline CDR1 reads MDHEN; CDR2 reads SYDVKM. The CDR3 loop spans 18 amino acids. Losses at the gene ends were 5 bases for V and 4 bases for J; bases not matched to a gene: 13. The CDR3 DNA follows: TGTGCCAGCAGTCCCCACCAGAGACTAGCGGGGGGGCCTTACGAGCAGTACTTC. Its translation is CASSPHQRLAGGPYEQYF.

This sequence joins TRBV27 and TRBJ2-3, with D perhaps being TRBD1 or TRBD2 (6 bases each). The CDR3 consists of 14 residues. The germline V and J ends were trimmed by 2 bases and 5 bases, with 11 bases remaining between them. In germline, CDR1 is MNHEY, CDR2 SMNVEV (reference sequence). The CDR3 sequence is CASSLRGPGDTQYF. The CDR3 coding sequence is TGTGCCAGCAGTTTACGGGGGCCCGGAGATACGCAGTATTTT.

The chain joins TRBV19 to TRBJ2-3; no clear D. This CDR3 has 13 amino acids. With 6 bases removed from V and 4 bases from J, the gap between germline ends came to 11 bases. CDR1 LNHDA and CDR2 SQIVND come from the germline V gene (reference sequence). CDR3 in amino acids: CASSVMRADTQYF. In DNA, the CDR3 is TGTGCCAGTAGCGTGATGAGAGCAGATACGCAGTATTTT.

This clone was counted once. This chain joins TRBV18 and TRBJ2-1, with unresolved D. Germline CDR1 and CDR2: KGHSH and LQKENI. Trimming removed 2 bases at V and 2 bases at J, with 10 bases between. The CDR3 extends over 15 amino acids. The CDR3 sequence: CASSPIYSTYNEQFF. The CDR3 nucleotides read TGTGCCAGCTCACCAATCTACAGCACCTACAATGAGCAGTTCTTC.

This chain connects TRBV10-2 to TRBJ2-5; 9 bases match TRBD2. Germline trimming cut 0 bases from V and 3 bases from J; bases unmatched to any gene: 2. The CDR3 runs to 15 residues. Germline values: CDR1 WSHSY, CDR2 SAAADI. The CDR3 sequence is CASSESSGSEETQYF. CDR3 DNA sequence: TGCGCCAGCAGTGAGTCTAGCGGGAGTGAAGAGACCCAGTACTTC.

The V call is TRBV5-1, the J call TRBJ1-1; maybe TRBD1 (5 bases). Per the germline V gene, CDR1 is SGHRS and CDR2 is YFSETQ. The germline V and J ends were trimmed by 4 bases and 2 bases, with 12 bases remaining between them. CDR3 length equals 14 residues. The CDR3 sequence is CASSPAGPNTEAFF. In DNA form, the CDR3 reads TGCGCCAGCAGCCCAGCGGGACCCAACACTGAAGCTTTCTTT. Supplemented by reference TRBV5-1 and TRBJ1-1, the full variable domain reads KAGVTQTPRYLIKTRGQQVTLSCSPISGHRSVSWYQQTPGQGLQFLFEYFSETQRNKGNFPGRFSGRQFSNSRSEMNVSTLELGDSALYLCASSPAGPNTEAFFGQGTRLTVV.

The chain employs TRBV4-2 and TRBJ2-4; TRBD1 agrees at 7 bases. Trimming removed 0 bases from V and 9 bases from J; junction bases left unmatched: 11. Per germline, CDR1 LGHNA and CDR2 YNFKEQ. This CDR3 has 16 amino acids. The CDR3 reads CASSQDKRNRGGIQYF. The CDR3 DNA is TGTGCCAGCAGCCAAGATAAGAGGAACAGGGGTGGCATTCAGTACTTC.

The chain recombines TRBV5-1 with TRBJ2-2; 7 bases fit TRBD2. In germline, CDR1 is SGHRS, CDR2 YFSETQ. V trimming: 2 bases; J trimming: 6 bases; junction bases outside the gene matches: 7. The CDR3 is made up of 15 amino acids. CDR3 amino acids: CASSLGRLASGELFF. CDR3 sequence (DNA): TGCGCCAGCAGCTTAGGTCGACTAGCCTCCGGGGAGCTGTTTTTT.

V usage is TRBV12-5 and J usage is TRBJ2-3, with 7 bases that match TRBD1. The CDR3 has 13 residues. Germline values: CDR1 LGHNT, CDR2 FRNRAP. After removal of 5 bases from V and 4 bases from J, the junction contained 3 bases not matched to a gene. This CDR3 reads CASGKGGADTQYF. In DNA, the CDR3 is TGTGCTAGTGGTAAAGGGGGCGCAGATACGCAGTATTTT.

The chain recombines TRBV4-1 with TRBJ2-7, with 7 bases matching TRBD1. Trimming took 8 bases from V and 5 from J; bases not matched to a gene: 12. The CDR3 totals 14 residues. Germline V gene lookup returns CDR1 MGHRA and CDR2 YSYEKL. The CDR3 spells CASPTDRADDEQYF. CDR3 DNA sequence: TGCGCCAGCCCAACAGACAGGGCGGATGACGAGCAGTACTTC.

V gene TRBV11-3 combines with J gene TRBJ2-1; tentative D call: TRBD2 (5 bases). Germline lookup yields CDR1 SGHNT and CDR2 YENEEA. CDR3 size: 14 residues. Trimming took off 0 bases at V and 7 bases at J, with 10 bases between the two ends. The CDR3 reads CASSLERATNEQFF. CDR3 DNA sequence: TGTGCCAGCAGCTTAGAGCGGGCGACTAATGAGCAGTTCTTC.

The rearrangement links TRBV5-5 to TRBJ2-3, with 9 bases fitting TRBD1. Germline values: CDR1 SGHKS, CDR2 YYEKEE (reference sequence). V shed 4 bases and J 4 bases; nucleotides not matched to a gene: 7. CDR3 length: 15 residues. The CDR3 reads CASSVQGAIADTQYF. DNA for the CDR3: TGTGCCAGCAGCGTACAGGGGGCGATTGCAGATACGCAGTATTTT.

This chain joins TRBV6-1 and TRBJ1-1, with D uncertain. There are 17 residues in the CDR3. The V end was cut by 1 base, the J end by 1 base, with 16 bases between. From germline, CDR1 is MNHNS and CDR2 SASEGT. CDR3 bases: TGTGCCAGCAGTGAAGATACCCCTGGAAGAAGGAACACTGAAGCTTTCTTT. Its translation: CASSEDTPGRRNTEAFF.

The V call is TRBV7-6, the J call TRBJ1-1; perhaps TRBD1 as D (6 bases). V was trimmed by 0 bases and J by 3 bases, leaving 11 bases between them. Germline CDR1 is SGHVS and CDR2 is FNYEAQ. The CDR3 spans 15 residues. The CDR3 is CASSLAGSGDTEAFF. CDR3 in DNA: TGTGCCAGCAGCTTAGCGGGATCAGGGGACACTGAAGCTTTCTTT.

This chain joins TRBV19 and TRBJ1-5; 7 nucleotides align to TRBD1. Germline CDR1 is LNHDA and CDR2 is SQIVND (reference sequence). The CDR3 length is 15 residues. V shed 5 bases and J 8 bases; nucleotides not matched to a gene: 12. CDR3 residues: CASSPGRTGWKPQHF. The CDR3 DNA reads TGTGCCAGTAGTCCCGGTCGGACAGGTTGGAAGCCCCAGCATTTT.